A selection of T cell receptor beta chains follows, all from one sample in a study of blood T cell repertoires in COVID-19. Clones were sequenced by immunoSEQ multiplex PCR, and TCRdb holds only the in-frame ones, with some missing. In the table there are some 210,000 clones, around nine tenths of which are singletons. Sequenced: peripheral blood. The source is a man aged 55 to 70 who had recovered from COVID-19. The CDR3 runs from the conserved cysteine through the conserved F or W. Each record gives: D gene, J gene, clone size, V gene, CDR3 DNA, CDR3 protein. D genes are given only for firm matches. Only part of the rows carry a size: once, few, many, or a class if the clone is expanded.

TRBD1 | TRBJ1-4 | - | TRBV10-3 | TGTGCCATCAGTGGGGGGACAGGGGGAGGAGAAAAACTGTTTTTT | CAISGGTGGGEKLFF
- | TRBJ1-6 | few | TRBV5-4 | TGTGCCAGCAGCTTGGCCACCGGGTATAATTCACCCCTCCACTTT | CASSLATGYNSPLHF
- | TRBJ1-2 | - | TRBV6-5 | TGTGCCAGCAGTTCCCTGTCGGGACATAACTATGGCTACACCTTC | CASSSLSGHNYGYTF
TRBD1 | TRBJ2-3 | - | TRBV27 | TGTGCCAGCAGTACCCCAGGGGGAGATACGCAGTATTTT | CASSTPGGDTQYF
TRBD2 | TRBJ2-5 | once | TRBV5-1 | TGCGCCAGCCATTTGGGTAGCGGGGGGAATCAAGAGACCCAGTACTTC | CASHLGSGGNQETQYF
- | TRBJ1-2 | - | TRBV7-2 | TGTGCCAGCAGCAACCTCCGGGAGATCTATGGCTACACCTTC | CASSNLREIYGYTF
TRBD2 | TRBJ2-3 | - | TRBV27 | TGTGCCAGCAGTCCCCGGCGGACTAGCGGGGGGGCCACAGATACGCAGTATTTT | CASSPRRTSGGATDTQYF
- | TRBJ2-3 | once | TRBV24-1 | TGTGCCACCAGTGAGGCCAGGTTCACAGATACGCAGTATTTT | CATSEARFTDTQYF
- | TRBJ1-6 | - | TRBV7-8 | TGTGCCAGCAGCTTAGTAATCACATACCATAATTCACCCCTCCACTTT | CASSLVITYHNSPLHF
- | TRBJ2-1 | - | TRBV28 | TGTGCCAGCACACAAGGTCGGGATGAGCAGTTCTTC | CASTQGRDEQFF
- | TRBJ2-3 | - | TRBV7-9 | TGTGCCAGCAGCTTAGCACAGGGCACAGATACGCAGTATTTT | CASSLAQGTDTQYF
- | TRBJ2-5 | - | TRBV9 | TGTGCCAGCAGCGTAGGGGCGGGCGGCGAGACCCAGTACTTC | CASSVGAGGETQYF
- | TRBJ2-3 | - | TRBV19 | TGTGCCAGTAGTATCCCCGGACTATCCGATACGCAGTATTTT | CASSIPGLSDTQYF
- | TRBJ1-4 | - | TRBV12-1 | TGCGACATCAGTAAGGGGTTCACTAATGAAAAACTGTTTTTT | CDISKGFTNEKLFF
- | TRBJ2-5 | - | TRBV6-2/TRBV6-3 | TGTGCCAGCAGTCCCTTTCAGGGGGGAGAGACCCAGTACTTC | CASSPFQGGETQYF
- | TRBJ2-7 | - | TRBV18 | TGTGCCAGCTCACCAGTACAGGGAGTCTCCTACGAGCAGTACTTC | CASSPVQGVSYEQYF
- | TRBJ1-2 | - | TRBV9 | TGTGCCAGCAGCACCCCAGGAGGGTATGGCTACACCTTC | CASSTPGGYGYTF
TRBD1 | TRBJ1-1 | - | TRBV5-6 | TGTGCCAGCAGCTGGACAGGGTCCATGAACACTGAAGCTTTCTTT | CASSWTGSMNTEAFF
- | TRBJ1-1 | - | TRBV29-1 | TGCAGCGTTGGGCACAGGGTGAACACTGAAGCTTTCTTT | CSVGHRVNTEAFF
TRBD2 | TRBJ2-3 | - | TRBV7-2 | TGTGCCAGCAGCCCACACCAGCGGGAGCTGACAGATACGCAGTATTTT | CASSPHQRELTDTQYF
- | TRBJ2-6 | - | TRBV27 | TGTGCCAGCCGGGGCTCTGGGGCCAACGTCCTGACTTTC | CASRGSGANVLTF
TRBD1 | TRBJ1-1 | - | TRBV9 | TGTGCCAGCAGCGGGCAGTCGGACAGGGACACTGAAGCTTTCTTT | CASSGQSDRDTEAFF
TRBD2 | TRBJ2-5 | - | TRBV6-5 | TGTGCCAGCAGATATAGCGGGGGAGAGACCCAGTACTTC | CASRYSGGETQYF
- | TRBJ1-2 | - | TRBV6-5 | TGTGCCAGCAGTTCCCAACTCTTGACAAATAACTATGGCTACACCTTC | CASSSQLLTNNYGYTF
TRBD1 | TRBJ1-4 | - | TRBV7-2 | TGTGCCAGCAGCATTGGGACAGGGTTAGGAAAACTGTTTTTT | CASSIGTGLGKLFF
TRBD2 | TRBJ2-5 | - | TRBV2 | TGTGCCAGCAGTGAAGGGACTAGCGGGGGCCAAGAGACCCAGTACTTC | CASSEGTSGGQETQYF
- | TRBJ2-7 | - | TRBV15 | TGTGCCACCAGCAGAGACTCCGCAGGGCGGTACGAGCAGTACTTC | CATSRDSAGRYEQYF
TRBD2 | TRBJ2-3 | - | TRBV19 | TGTGCCAGTGCCCCACGGGGTAGCGGGGGGATTCAAGATACGCAGTATTTT | CASAPRGSGGIQDTQYF
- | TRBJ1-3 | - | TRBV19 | TGTGCCAGTAGTGTAGACAGCTCTGGAAACACCATATATTTT | CASSVDSSGNTIYF
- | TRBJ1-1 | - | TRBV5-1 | TGCGCCAGCTCAATCGACGGGACTATGAACACTGAAGCTTTCTTT | CASSIDGTMNTEAFF
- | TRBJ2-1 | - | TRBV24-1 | TGTGCCACTGCGGAAGGGGCGAATGAGCAGTTCTTC | CATAEGANEQFF
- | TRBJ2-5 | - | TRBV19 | TGTGCCAGTAGTATAGGGAATCGAGGGAGCGAGACCCAGTACTTC | CASSIGNRGSETQYF
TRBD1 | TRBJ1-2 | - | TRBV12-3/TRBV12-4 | TGTGCCAGCAGTACGGGGACAGGGGATAGCTACACCTTC | CASSTGTGDSYTF
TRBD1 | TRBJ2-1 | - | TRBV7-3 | TGTGCCAGCAGCTCGGGACAGGTTTCATTCGATGAGCAGTTCTTC | CASSSGQVSFDEQFF
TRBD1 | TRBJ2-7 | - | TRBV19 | TGTGCCAGTAGTATGGGACAGGGGTCCTACGAGCAGTACTTC | CASSMGQGSYEQYF
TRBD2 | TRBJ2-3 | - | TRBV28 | TGTGCCAGCACCTCGGGGGGATCAGATACGCAGTATTTT | CASTSGGSDTQYF
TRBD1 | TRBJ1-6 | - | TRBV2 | TGTGCCAGCAGTGAAGAGACAGGGGATAATAATTCACCCCTCCACTTT | CASSEETGDNNSPLHF
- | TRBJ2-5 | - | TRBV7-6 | TGTGCCAGCCACCCGGGGGAGACCCAGTACTTC | CASHPGETQYF
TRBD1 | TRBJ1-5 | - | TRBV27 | TGTGCCAGCTCGGGACAGGGGAGCCAGCCCCAGCATTTT | CASSGQGSQPQHF
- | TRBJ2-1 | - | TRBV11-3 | TGTGCCAGCAGCCCTACACTAGCCAACAATGAGCAGTTCTTC | CASSPTLANNEQFF
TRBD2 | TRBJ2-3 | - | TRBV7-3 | TGTGCCAGCAGCTCCGGACTAGCGAGGGAAACAGATACGCAGTATTTT | CASSSGLARETDTQYF
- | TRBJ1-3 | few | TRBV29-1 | TGCAGCGCCGACTCCGGGACAATGGGAAACACCATATATTTT | CSADSGTMGNTIYF
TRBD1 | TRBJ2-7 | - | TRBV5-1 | TGCGCCAGCAGCTTGTTGGCAGGGGGTTTCTACGAGCAGTACTTC | CASSLLAGGFYEQYF
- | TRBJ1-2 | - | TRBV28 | TGTGCCAGCAGTTTAGGCCAGGACTACACCTTC | CASSLGQDYTF
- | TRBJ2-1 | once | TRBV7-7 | TGTGCTAGCAGCTCCGGGCCAGAGGGCTACAATGAGCAGTTCTTC | CASSSGPEGYNEQFF
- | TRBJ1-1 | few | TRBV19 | TGTGCCAGTAGTCATCAGGCTGCGAACACTGAAGCTTTCTTT | CASSHQAANTEAFF
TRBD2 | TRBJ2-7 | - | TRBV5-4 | TGTGCCAGCAGCTCTGGAATAGCGGGGGCCACCTACGAGCAGTACTTC | CASSSGIAGATYEQYF
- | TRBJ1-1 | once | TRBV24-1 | TGTGCCACCAGTGATTGGCAGGGGATTGAAGCTTTCTTT | CATSDWQGIEAFF
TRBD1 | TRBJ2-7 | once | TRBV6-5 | TGTGCCAGCAGTTACGGACAGGCCGCATACTACGAGCAGTACTTC | CASSYGQAAYYEQYF
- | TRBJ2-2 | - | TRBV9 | TGTGCCAGCAGCGCCTACCCAGGGGTGGCCGGGGAGCTGTTTTTT | CASSAYPGVAGELFF
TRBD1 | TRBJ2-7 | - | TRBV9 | TGTGCCAGCAGCGTAGGTCGACAGGGTTTCCACGAGCAGTACTTC | CASSVGRQGFHEQYF
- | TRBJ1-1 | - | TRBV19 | TGTGCCAGTAGTCTCACCGGGATGAACACTGAAGCTTTCTTT | CASSLTGMNTEAFF
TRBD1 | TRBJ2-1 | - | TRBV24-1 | TGTGCCACCAGTGATGTTGGGACAGGGGGCTGGAATGAGCAGTTCTTC | CATSDVGTGGWNEQFF
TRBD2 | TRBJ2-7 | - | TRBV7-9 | TGTGCCAGCAGCTCGACTAGCGGGGGTTACGAGCAGTACTTC | CASSSTSGGYEQYF
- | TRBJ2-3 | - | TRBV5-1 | TGCGCCAGCAGCTACGTAGCGGCCGGGGGTGGTACGCAGTATTTT | CASSYVAAGGGTQYF
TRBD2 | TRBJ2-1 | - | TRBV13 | TGTGCCAGCACCATCTTCCCAAAGACTAGCGGTGAAGGAAATGAGCAGTTCTTC | CASTIFPKTSGEGNEQFF
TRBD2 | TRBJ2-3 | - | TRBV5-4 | TGTGCCAGCAGCTTGAAGCGGGGGGGCACAGATACGCAGTATTTT | CASSLKRGGTDTQYF
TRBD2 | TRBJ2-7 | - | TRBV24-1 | TGTGCCACCAGTGAGTCCGGGACTAGCGTCTACGAGCAGTACTTC | CATSESGTSVYEQYF
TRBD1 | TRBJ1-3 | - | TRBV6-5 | TGTGCCAGCAGTCGAGGGACAGCTGGAAACACCATATATTTT | CASSRGTAGNTIYF